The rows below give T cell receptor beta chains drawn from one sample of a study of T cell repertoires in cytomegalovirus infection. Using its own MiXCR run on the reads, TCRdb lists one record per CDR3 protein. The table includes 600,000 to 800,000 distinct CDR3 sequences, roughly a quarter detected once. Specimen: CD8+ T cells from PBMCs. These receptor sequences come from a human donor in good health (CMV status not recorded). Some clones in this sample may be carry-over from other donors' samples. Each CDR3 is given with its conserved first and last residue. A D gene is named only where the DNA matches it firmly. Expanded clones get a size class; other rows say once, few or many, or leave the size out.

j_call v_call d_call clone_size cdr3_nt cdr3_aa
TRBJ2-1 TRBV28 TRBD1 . TGTGCCAGCGCATACAGGGGGCCCTATAATGAGCAGTTCTTC CASAYRGPYNEQFF
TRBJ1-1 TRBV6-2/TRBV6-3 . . TGTGCCAGCGGAGACCCGAACACTGAAGCTTTCTTT CASGDPNTEAFF
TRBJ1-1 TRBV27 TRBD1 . TGTGCCAGCAGATCGAAACTGACAGGGTCTGAAGCTTTCTTT CASRSKLTGSEAFF
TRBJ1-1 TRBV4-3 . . TGCGCCAGCAGCCAAGATCACCGGGACCCGGGTACTGAAGCTTTCTTT CASSQDHRDPGTEAFF
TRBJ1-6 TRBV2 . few TGTGCCAGCAGTGGATACTATGACAGGATTCACTCCTATAATTCACCCCTCCACTTT CASSGYYDRIHSYNSPLHF
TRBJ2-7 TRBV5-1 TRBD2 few TGCGCCAGCAGCCCCTGGGAGGGGCCATCCTACGAGCAGTACTTC CASSPWEGPSYEQYF
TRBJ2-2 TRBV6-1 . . TGTGCCAGCAGTCAACTTACACAGATAAGGAACGGGGAGCTGTTTTTT CASSQLTQIRNGELFF
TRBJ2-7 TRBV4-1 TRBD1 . TGCGCCAGCAGCCAAGAATGGGACAGGAACTACGAGCAGTACTTC CASSQEWDRNYEQYF
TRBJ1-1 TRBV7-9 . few TGTGCCAGCAGCGCCCGAGGAGGGGAGAACACTGAAGCTTTCTTT CASSARGGENTEAFF
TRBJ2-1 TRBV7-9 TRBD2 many TGTGCCAGCAGCCAATCACCGGGACTAGTCATGTACAATGAGCAGTTCTTC CASSQSPGLVMYNEQFF
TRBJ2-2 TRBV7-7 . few TGTGCTAGCAGCCCCTACACGAACACCGGGGAGCTGTTTTTT CASSPYTNTGELFF
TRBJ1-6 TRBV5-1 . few TGCGCCAGCAGACCACGGACAGCGGACTATAATTCACCCCTCCACTTT CASRPRTADYNSPLHF
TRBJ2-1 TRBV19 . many TGTGCCAGCAGCAAAACAGAAAGCTCCTACAATGAGCAGTTCTTC CASSKTESSYNEQFF
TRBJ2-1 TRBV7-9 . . TGTGCCAGCAGAGAAGGGGGTACCCACAATGAGCAGTTCTTC CASREGGTHNEQFF
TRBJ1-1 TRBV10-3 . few TGTGCCATCAGTGATAGTAGGGGGAACACTGAAGCTTTCTTT CAISDSRGNTEAFF
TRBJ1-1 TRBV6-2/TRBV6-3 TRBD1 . TGTGCCAGCAGTTATAAAGGGACAGCCCGTGAAGCTTTCTTT CASSYKGTAREAFF
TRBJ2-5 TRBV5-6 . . TGTGCCTGCAGCTTGAGAGGGGCCACTGTCAGTCAAGAGACCCAGTACTTC CACSLRGATVSQETQYF
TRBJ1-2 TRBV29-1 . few TGCAGCGCCGCGGGACAAGACAGACGGGGCTACACCTTC CSAAGQDRRGYTF
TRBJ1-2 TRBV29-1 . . TGCAGCGTTGACGGAGCACAAGTCTATGGCTACACCTTC CSVDGAQVYGYTF
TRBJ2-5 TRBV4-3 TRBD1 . TGCGCCAGCAGCCCCCGGGACAGGGGGCCTCAAGAGACCCAGTACTTC CASSPRDRGPQETQYF
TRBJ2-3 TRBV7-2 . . TGTGCCAGCAACCCTCCGACAACTAGCACAGATACGCAGTATTTT CASNPPTTSTDTQYF
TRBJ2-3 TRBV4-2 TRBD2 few TGTGCCAGCAGCCAATACCTTGTCCTAGCGGGGGGCCAGGGTGGCACAGATACGCAGTATTTT CASSQYLVLAGGQGGTDTQYF
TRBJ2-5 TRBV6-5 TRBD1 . TGTGCCAGCACTCTCACCCGGACAGGAAGGGAGACCCAGTACTTC CASTLTRTGRETQYF
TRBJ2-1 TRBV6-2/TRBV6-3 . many TGTGCCAGCAGTTCTAGGGCGTGGGTGCAGTTCTTC CASSSRAWVQFF
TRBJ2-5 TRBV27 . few TGTGCCAGCAGTCCGGGCACAGCCCCGCCCGACCAAGAGACCCAGTACTTC CASSPGTAPPDQETQYF
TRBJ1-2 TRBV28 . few TGTGCCAGCAGTTCCCCCAAAGCTCCCTATGGCTACACCTTC CASSSPKAPYGYTF
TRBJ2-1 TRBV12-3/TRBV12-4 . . TGTGCCAGCAGTTTGGGGGGACCGCCGTTCTTC CASSLGGPPFF
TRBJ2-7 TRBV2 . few TGTGCCAGCAGGGAGGGAACCTACGAGCAGTACTTC CASREGTYEQYF
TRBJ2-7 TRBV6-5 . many TGTGCCAGCAGTTACTCATCCAAGTACGAGCAGTACTTC CASSYSSKYEQYF
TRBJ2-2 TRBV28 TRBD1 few TGTGCCAGCAGTTTATTTGGACAGGGGGCGACCGGGGAGCTGTTTTTT CASSLFGQGATGELFF
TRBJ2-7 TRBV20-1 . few TGCAGTGCCGTGAGGGGGGGGAGGTACGAGCAGTACTTC CSAVRGGRYEQYF
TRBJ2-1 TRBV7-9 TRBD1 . TGTGCCAGCAGCTTAGGAAGGACAGGGCCGGGCGGTAATGAGCAGTTCTTC CASSLGRTGPGGNEQFF
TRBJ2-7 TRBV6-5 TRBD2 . TGTGCCAGCAGTTACGGCGGGGGGGCCTACGAGCAGTACTTC CASSYGGGAYEQYF
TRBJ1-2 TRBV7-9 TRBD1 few TGTGCCAGCAGCCGGATCTGGGACAGGGGGCCGGGTGGCTACACCTTC CASSRIWDRGPGGYTF
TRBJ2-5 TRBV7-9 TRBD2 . TGTGCCGGCAGCCCCGGGACTAGCGGGATACAAGAGACCCAGTACTTC CAGSPGTSGIQETQYF
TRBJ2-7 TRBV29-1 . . TGCAGCGTTGTGGACAGCGACAAGGGGTTCGCCTACGAGCAGTACTTC CSVVDSDKGFAYEQYF
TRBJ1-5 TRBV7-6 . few TGTGCCAGCAGCCAGAGTGACGGTAGCAATCAGCCCCAGCATTTT CASSQSDGSNQPQHF
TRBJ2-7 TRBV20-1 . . TGCAGTGCCCTCGCGACGAAGCGCTACGAGCAGTACTTC CSALATKRYEQYF
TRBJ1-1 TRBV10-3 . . TGTGCCTCCGGCGAGGTCGCGGAGGGGTCGGCTTTCTTT CASGEVAEGSAFF
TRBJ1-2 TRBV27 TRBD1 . TGTGCCAGCAGTGCAGGGGGCGATAACTATGGCTACACCTTC CASSAGGDNYGYTF
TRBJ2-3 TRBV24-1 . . TGTGCCACCAGTGATTTTGATAGCACAGATACGCAGTATTTT CATSDFDSTDTQYF
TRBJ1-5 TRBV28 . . TGTGCCAACAGTTCTACAGGGTATATGCAGCCCCAGCATTTT CANSSTGYMQPQHF
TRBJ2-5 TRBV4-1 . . TGCGCCAGCAGCCAAGATACGGGGGATGAGGACCAGTACTTC CASSQDTGDEDQYF
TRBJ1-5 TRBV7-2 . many TGTGCCAGCAGCTTAGATGGTCTGGGGAGCAATCAGCCCCAGCATTTT CASSLDGLGSNQPQHF
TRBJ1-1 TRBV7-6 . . TGTGCCAGCAGTGGGGGAGGTGGCACTGAAGCTTTCTTT CASSGGGGTEAFF
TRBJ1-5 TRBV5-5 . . TGTGCCAGCAGCTTGGGGGTCGTCCTAAGGAGCAATCAGCCCCAGCATTTT CASSLGVVLRSNQPQHF
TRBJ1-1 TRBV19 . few TGTGCCAGTAGCCCGACAGCAGATCCCATGAACACTGAAGCTTTCTTT CASSPTADPMNTEAFF
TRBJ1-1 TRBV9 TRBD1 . TGTGCCAGCATCTTACTCAGGGGGGAGAACACTGAAGCTTTCTTT CASILLRGENTEAFF